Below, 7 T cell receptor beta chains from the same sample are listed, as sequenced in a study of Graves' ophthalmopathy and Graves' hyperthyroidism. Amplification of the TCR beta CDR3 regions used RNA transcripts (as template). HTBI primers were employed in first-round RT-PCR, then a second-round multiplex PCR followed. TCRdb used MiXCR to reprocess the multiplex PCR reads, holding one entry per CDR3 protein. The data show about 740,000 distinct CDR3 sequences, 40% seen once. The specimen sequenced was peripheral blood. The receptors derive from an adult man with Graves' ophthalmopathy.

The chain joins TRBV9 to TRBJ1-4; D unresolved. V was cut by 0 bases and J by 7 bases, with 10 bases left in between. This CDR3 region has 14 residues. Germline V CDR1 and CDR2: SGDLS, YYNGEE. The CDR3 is CASSVGGRGEKLFF. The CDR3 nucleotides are TGTGCCAGCAGCGTAGGAGGGAGAGGTGAAAAACTGTTTTTT.

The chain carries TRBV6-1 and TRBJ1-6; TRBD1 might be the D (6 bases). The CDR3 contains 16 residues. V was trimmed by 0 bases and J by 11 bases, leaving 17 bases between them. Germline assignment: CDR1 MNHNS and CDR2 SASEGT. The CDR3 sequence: CASSEAGHRVLTPLHF. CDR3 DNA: TGTGCCAGCAGTGAAGCTGGTCACAGGGTACTTACACCCCTCCACTTT.

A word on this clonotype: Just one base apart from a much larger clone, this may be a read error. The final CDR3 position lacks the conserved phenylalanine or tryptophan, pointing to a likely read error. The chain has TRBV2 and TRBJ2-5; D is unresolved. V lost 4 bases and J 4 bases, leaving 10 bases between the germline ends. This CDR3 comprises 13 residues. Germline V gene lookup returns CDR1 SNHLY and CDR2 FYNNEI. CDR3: CASSVGNGETQYC. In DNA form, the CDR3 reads TGTGCCAGCAGTGTGGGGAATGGAGAGACCCAGTACTGC.

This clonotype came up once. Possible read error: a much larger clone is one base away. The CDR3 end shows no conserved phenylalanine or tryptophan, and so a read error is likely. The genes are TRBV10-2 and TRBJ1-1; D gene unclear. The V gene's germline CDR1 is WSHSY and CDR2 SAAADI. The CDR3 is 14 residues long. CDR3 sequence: CASSYSSLGTEAFL. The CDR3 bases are TGTGCCAGCAGTTACTCGAGCCTGGGCACTGAAGCTTTCCTT.

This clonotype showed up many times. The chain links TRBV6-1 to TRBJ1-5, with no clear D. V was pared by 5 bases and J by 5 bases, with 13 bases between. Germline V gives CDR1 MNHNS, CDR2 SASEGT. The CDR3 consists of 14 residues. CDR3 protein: CASSSRGTDQPQHF. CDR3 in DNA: TGTGCCAGCAGTTCACGGGGAACCGATCAGCCCCAGCATTTT.

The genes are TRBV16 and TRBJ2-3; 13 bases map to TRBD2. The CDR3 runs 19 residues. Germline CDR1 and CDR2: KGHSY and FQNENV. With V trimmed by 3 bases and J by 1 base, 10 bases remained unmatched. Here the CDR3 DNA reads TGTGCCAGCAGCCAGTTGGAGACTAGCGGGAGGATACGCACAGATACGCAGTATTTT. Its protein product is CASSQLETSGRIRTDTQYF.

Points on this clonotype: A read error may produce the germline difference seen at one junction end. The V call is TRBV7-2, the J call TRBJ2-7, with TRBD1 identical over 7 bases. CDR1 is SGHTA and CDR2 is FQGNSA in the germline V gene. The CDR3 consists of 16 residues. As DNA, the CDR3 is TGTGCCAGCAGCGCCCAACAGGGGTTCCCTTCCTACGAGCGGTACTTC. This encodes CASSAQQGFPSYERYF.